This T cell receptor (beta chain) was documented in a study of blood T cell repertoires in COVID-19. Study at large: The analysed material was cDNA or gDNA that came from T cells, B-cell-depleted T cells, or PBMCs.

Individuals aged roughly 18 to 100 years were recruited from 20 to 25 US areas. Categorization into cohorts depended on clinical history that participants reported. Either two negative PCRs, clearance, or symptom resolution qualified Cohort 3 donors as recovered. Measured with immunoSEQ multiplex PCR; TCRdb has only the in-frame clones, and not every one. Counted here are under 250,000 clones, approximately 90% occurring once; the ten biggest clones make up more than 10%. The CDR3 totals 15 residues. In germline, CDR1 is MGHRA, CDR2 YSYEKL. V dropped 3 bases and J dropped 2 bases, with 13 bases sitting between them.

Sequenced material: PBMCs or T cells enriched from blood (not recorded which). The chain uses TRBV4-1 and TRBJ1-2, with a weak D call TRBD1 (6 bases). This sequence originates from a man younger than 45 who had recovered from COVID-19. CDR3 amino acids: CASSQTSGTNYGYTF. CDR3 sequence (DNA): TGCGCCAGCAGCCAGACTTCCGGGACAAACTATGGCTACACCTTC.